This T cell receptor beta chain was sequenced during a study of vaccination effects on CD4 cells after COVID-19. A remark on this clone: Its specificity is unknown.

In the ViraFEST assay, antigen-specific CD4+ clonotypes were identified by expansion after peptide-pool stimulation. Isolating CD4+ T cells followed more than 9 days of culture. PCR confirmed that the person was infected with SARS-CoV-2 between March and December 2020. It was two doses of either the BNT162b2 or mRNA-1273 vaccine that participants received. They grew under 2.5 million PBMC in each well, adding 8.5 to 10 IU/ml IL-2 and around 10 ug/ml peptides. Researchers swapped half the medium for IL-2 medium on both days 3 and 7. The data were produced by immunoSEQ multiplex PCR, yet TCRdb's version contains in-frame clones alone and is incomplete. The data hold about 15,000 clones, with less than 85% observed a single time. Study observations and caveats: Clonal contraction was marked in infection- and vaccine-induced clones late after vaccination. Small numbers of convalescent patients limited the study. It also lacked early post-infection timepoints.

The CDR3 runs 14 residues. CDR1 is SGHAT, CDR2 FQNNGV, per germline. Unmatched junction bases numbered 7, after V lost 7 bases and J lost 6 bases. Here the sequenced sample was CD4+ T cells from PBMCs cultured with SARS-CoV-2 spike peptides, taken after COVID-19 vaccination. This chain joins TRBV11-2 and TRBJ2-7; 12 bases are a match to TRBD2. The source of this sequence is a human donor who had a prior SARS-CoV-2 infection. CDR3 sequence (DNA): TGTGCCAGCAAAAGGACTAGCGGGATCCCCGAGCAGTACTTC. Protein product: CASKRTSGIPEQYF.